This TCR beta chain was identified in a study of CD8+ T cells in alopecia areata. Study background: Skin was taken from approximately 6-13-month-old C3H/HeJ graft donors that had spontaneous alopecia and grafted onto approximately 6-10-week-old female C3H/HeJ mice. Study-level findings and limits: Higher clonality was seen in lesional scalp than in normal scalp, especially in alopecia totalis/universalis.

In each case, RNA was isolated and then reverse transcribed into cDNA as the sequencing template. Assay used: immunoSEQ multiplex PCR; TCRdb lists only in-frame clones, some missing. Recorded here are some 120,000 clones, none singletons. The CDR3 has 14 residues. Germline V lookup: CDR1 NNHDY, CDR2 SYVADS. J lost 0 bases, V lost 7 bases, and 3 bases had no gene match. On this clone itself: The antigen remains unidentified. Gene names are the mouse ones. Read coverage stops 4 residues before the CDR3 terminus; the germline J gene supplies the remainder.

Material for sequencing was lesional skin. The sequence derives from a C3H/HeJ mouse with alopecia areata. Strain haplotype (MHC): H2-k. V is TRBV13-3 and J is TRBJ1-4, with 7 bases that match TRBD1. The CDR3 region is CASSGQISNERLFF. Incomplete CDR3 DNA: TGTGCCAGCTCGGGACAGATTTCCAACGAA.